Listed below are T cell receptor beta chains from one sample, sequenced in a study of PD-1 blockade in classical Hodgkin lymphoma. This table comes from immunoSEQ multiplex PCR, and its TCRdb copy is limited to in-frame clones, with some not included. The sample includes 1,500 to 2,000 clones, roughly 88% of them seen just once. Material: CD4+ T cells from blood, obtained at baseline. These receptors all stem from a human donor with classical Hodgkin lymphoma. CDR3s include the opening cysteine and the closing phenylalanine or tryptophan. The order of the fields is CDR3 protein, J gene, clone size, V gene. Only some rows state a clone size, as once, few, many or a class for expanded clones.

CDR3: CASSPPGPFQGEQYF
J: TRBJ2-7
size: once
V: TRBV7-9

CDR3: CAWSPSPADNEQFF
J: TRBJ2-1
size: .
V: TRBV30

CDR3: CASSYSGPALYGYTF
J: TRBJ1-2
size: .
V: TRBV6-5

CDR3: CASSGTSGTGKNEQFF
J: TRBJ2-1
size: .
V: TRBV10-1

CDR3: CASSPAGTDTQYF
J: TRBJ2-3
size: .
V: TRBV18

CDR3: CASSQEWGSNEQYF
J: TRBJ2-7
size: .
V: TRBV14

CDR3: CASSPSPYYGYTF
J: TRBJ1-2
size: .
V: TRBV27

CDR3: CVIRNELNTEAFF
J: TRBJ1-1
size: .
V: TRBV6-5

CDR3: CASSSRQTGEAFF
J: TRBJ1-1
size: .
V: TRBV13

CDR3: CASSRTGFYNSPLHF
J: TRBJ1-6
size: .
V: TRBV27

CDR3: CASSQDLPLREGRAQETQYF
J: TRBJ2-5
size: .
V: TRBV4-2

CDR3: CASSLSSGRARDTQYF
J: TRBJ2-3
size: .
V: TRBV4-2

CDR3: CAIRSRGSSYNEQFF
J: TRBJ2-1
size: .
V: TRBV10-3

CDR3: CASSEWAIRGDTQYF
J: TRBJ2-3
size: .
V: TRBV2

CDR3: CASSLVLAGRYEQYF
J: TRBJ2-7
size: .
V: TRBV11-2

CDR3: CASSVGTGSSTDTQYF
J: TRBJ2-3
size: .
V: TRBV9

CDR3: CASSQIAGVTDTQYF
J: TRBJ2-3
size: .
V: TRBV4-2

CDR3: CASSGTGGTFGNQPQHF
J: TRBJ1-5
size: .
V: TRBV19

CDR3: CASTVHSFSYEQYF
J: TRBJ2-7
size: .
V: TRBV6-5

CDR3: CASSPGTSGVYNEQFF
J: TRBJ2-1
size: .
V: TRBV5-1

CDR3: CASSYSGVVRNTIYF
J: TRBJ1-3
size: .
V: TRBV6-6

CDR3: CASSLGQGSYNEQFF
J: TRBJ2-1
size: .
V: TRBV19

CDR3: CASSQERASNTGELFF
J: TRBJ2-2
size: .
V: TRBV5-1

CDR3: CASSLRAGTGLEKLFF
J: TRBJ1-4
size: .
V: TRBV21-1

CDR3: CASSPPGGPTYEQYF
J: TRBJ2-7
size: .
V: TRBV28

CDR3: CAWNNGVANEKLFF
J: TRBJ1-4
size: .
V: TRBV30

CDR3: CASSSYSETGNTIYF
J: TRBJ1-3
size: .
V: TRBV5-1

CDR3: CASSSRRGSGANVLTF
J: TRBJ2-6
size: .
V: TRBV11-2

CDR3: CASSLGQGSFDVDYTF
J: TRBJ1-2
size: once
V: TRBV5-1

CDR3: CASSLGLGVGGYTF
J: TRBJ1-2
size: .
V: TRBV7-9

CDR3: CASSLMRREQYF
J: TRBJ2-7
size: .
V: TRBV7-2

CDR3: CASSYSPSGKNRSSYNEQFF
J: TRBJ2-1
size: once
V: TRBV6-7

CDR3: CASSPTGVPGETQYF
J: TRBJ2-5
size: .
V: TRBV5-4

CDR3: CASNLGGYSYEQYF
J: TRBJ2-7
size: .
V: TRBV25-1

CDR3: CASSLTGTGQTQYF
J: TRBJ2-5
size: .
V: TRBV7-7

CDR3: CASSLGTSGSETQYF
J: TRBJ2-5
size: .
V: TRBV4-1

CDR3: CASRPETGVNTEAFF
J: TRBJ1-1
size: .
V: TRBV5-1

CDR3: CASSRDSHEQFF
J: TRBJ2-1
size: .
V: TRBV2

CDR3: CASNQEYNEQFF
J: TRBJ2-1
size: .
V: TRBV9

CDR3: CASSGDRGPDTQYF
J: TRBJ2-3
size: once
V: TRBV19

CDR3: CASSMNSGRGYTF
J: TRBJ1-2
size: .
V: TRBV19

CDR3: CASSGEGLRYSGANVLTF
J: TRBJ2-6
size: once
V: TRBV10-2

CDR3: CASSYTFRVKNTEAFF
J: TRBJ1-1
size: .
V: TRBV2

CDR3: CASSQDRWTANSPLHF
J: TRBJ1-6
size: .
V: TRBV4-1

CDR3: CASSDGRGYTF
J: TRBJ1-2
size: .
V: TRBV6-1

CDR3: CASSLGGLHSPLHF
J: TRBJ1-6
size: .
V: TRBV11-3

CDR3: CASSRRLAGGLGDTQYF
J: TRBJ2-3
size: .
V: TRBV5-8

CDR3: CASSLVIGAQETQYF
J: TRBJ2-5
size: .
V: TRBV5-1

CDR3: CASSSNRGGLNTEAFF
J: TRBJ1-1
size: .
V: TRBV7-8

CDR3: CAISESSEHTEAFF
J: TRBJ1-1
size: .
V: TRBV10-3

CDR3: CASSELQGEDTQYF
J: TRBJ2-3
size: .
V: TRBV25-1

CDR3: CASSKQGIGNTIYF
J: TRBJ1-3
size: .
V: TRBV7-2

CDR3: CASSLTGRTEAFF
J: TRBJ1-1
size: .
V: TRBV2

CDR3: CASSVRGATREKLFF
J: TRBJ1-4
size: .
V: TRBV6-5

CDR3: CASSEGWGWSEQPQHF
J: TRBJ1-5
size: .
V: TRBV6-1